The sequence of this TCR beta chain was determined in a study of human T cells and chemical hapten exposure. TCRdb used MiXCR to reprocess the RACE reads, holding one entry per CDR3 protein. In the table there are about 84,000 distinct CDR3 sequences, more than 8.5% of which are singletons. V shed 1 base and J shed 3 bases, with 9 bases lying between them. This CDR3 has 14 amino acids. Germline V CDR1 and CDR2: SEHNR, FQNEAQ (reference sequence). Time point given: patch test 2, 6 weeks after DPC sensitization. Treatment in this sample: therapeutic diphenylcyclopropenone sensitization with weekly scalp DPC.

The source material was whole blood, sampled in connection with sensitization to the hapten diphenylcyclopropenone (DPC). V gene TRBV7-9 combines with J gene TRBJ1-2, with D uncertain. This receptor was taken from a woman aged 30 to 39 with alopecia areata. Some clones in this sample may be carry-over from other donors' samples. CDR3 in DNA: TGTGCCAGCAGCTTAGTGAAGGATTACTATGGCTACACCTTC. Translating it yields CASSLVKDYYGYTF.